The 32 T cell receptor beta chains listed next were all sequenced from one sample in a study of T cells after yellow fever vaccination. MiXCR, run by TCRdb on the 5' RACE reads, gives a single entry per CDR3 protein. The table has about 260,000 distinct CDR3 sequences, 10% to 15% seen once; the top ten hold 0.45% to 0.65%. The input for sequencing was CD4+ T cells sorted from PBMCs, taken 45 days after the yellow fever booster vaccination. The receptor set was obtained from a man in his thirties or forties who received the YFV17D yellow fever vaccine.

V is TRBV12-3 or TRBV12-4 and J is TRBJ2-7; 10 nucleotides match TRBD1. The V gene end was trimmed by 3 bases and the J gene end by 2 bases; junction bases not matched to a gene: 10. The CDR3 loop spans 17 amino acids. The CDR3 region has the DNA TGTGCCAGCAGTTTCCGACTTCCCGGGACAGGGGCCTACGAGCAGTACTTC. This sequence encodes CASSFRLPGTGAYEQYF.

The chain uses TRBV6-1 and TRBJ2-7; no clear D gene. This CDR3 region has 14 residues. CDR1 MNHNS and CDR2 SASEGT come from the germline V gene. V gave up 8 bases and J gave up 1 base, with 15 bases separating them. The CDR3 DNA reads as TGTGCCAGCCGGGTGACACTTCAATCCTACGAGCAGTACTTC. Its protein is CASRVTLQSYEQYF.

The genes are TRBV2 and TRBJ2-3; 12 nucleotides match TRBD2. V dropped 8 bases and J dropped 2; count of bases not matched to a gene: 8. The germline V gene encodes CDR1 SNHLY and CDR2 FYNNEI. The CDR3 contains 16 residues. For the CDR3, the DNA is TGTGCCAGCTTACCGCTAGCGGGAGGGCTCACAGATACGCAGTATTTT. Residues: CASLPLAGGLTDTQYF.

This clonotype was picked up a small number of times. The chain has TRBV5-5 and TRBJ2-5, with D unresolved. CDR1 is SGHKS and CDR2 is YYEKEE in the germline V gene (reference sequence). CDR3 length equals 12 residues. The V end was cut by 7 bases, the J end by 1 base, with 8 bases between. CDR3 residues: CASGNLQETQYF. DNA for the CDR3: TGTGCCAGCGGGAACCTCCAAGAGACCCAGTACTTC.

The chain recombines TRBV20-1 with TRBJ1-6; no definite D call. CDR1 and CDR2 from the germline V gene are DFQATT and SNEGSKA (reference sequence). Trimming took 6 bases from V and 9 from J, leaving 12 bases between them. There are 12 residues in the CDR3. CDR3 sequence (DNA): TGCAGTGCGGTCTCTTCGATTTCACCCCTCCACTTT. It yields the protein CSAVSSISPLHF.

This clonotype was recorded many times. The chain joins TRBV20-1 to TRBJ1-1; D not certain. Trimming left V 6 bases short and J 2 bases short, with 16 bases between. This CDR3 spans 14 amino acids. In germline, CDR1 is DFQATT, CDR2 SNEGSKA (reference sequence). CDR3 sequence: CSATPPRGNTEAFF. CDR3 DNA sequence: TGCAGTGCCACTCCACCACGTGGTAACACTGAAGCTTTCTTT.

The chain uses TRBV29-1 and TRBJ1-2; D unresolved. The CDR3 loop spans 12 amino acids. Trimming shortened V by 7 bases and J by 4 bases, and 13 bases separated the two germline ends. From germline, CDR1 is SQVTM and CDR2 ANQGSEA. CDR3 region: CSGGPEGYGYTF. CDR3 bases: TGCAGCGGCGGTCCAGAAGGCTATGGCTACACCTTC.

Only one count was recorded for this clonotype. V usage is TRBV19 and J usage is TRBJ2-7; D call uncertain. This CDR3 is built from 14 residues. The germline V gene has CDR1 LNHDA and CDR2 SQIVND (reference sequence). With 1 base removed from V and 1 base from J, the gap between germline ends came to 8 bases. In DNA, the CDR3 is TGTGCCAGTAGTATAGGGAGTTGGTCCTACGAGCAGTACTTC. Protein product: CASSIGSWSYEQYF.

The CDR3 bases are TGTGCCAGCAGTAATTACTGGACTAGGGGTACCACAGATACGCAGTATTTT. Its translation is CASSNYWTRGTTDTQYF. The V and J genes are TRBV6-2 or TRBV6-3 and TRBJ2-3, with 7 bases lining up with TRBD2. V shed 5 bases, J shed 2 bases, and the junction held 13 bases outside the gene matches. CDR1 MNHEY and CDR2 SVGEGT come from the germline V gene. CDR3 length: 17 amino acids.

This chain links TRBV6-2 or TRBV6-3 with TRBJ2-5, with TRBD1 matching 7 bases. This CDR3 region has 15 residues. In germline, CDR1 is MNHEY, CDR2 SVGEGT. V lost 2 bases to trimming and J lost 2 bases; unmatched junction nucleotides: 5. Here the CDR3 reads CASSYAGTAQETQYF. The DNA for the CDR3 is TGTGCCAGCAGTTACGCCGGGACAGCTCAAGAGACCCAGTACTTC.

This clonotype was seen more than once but under ten times. This chain links TRBV5-1 with TRBJ2-7; D is ambiguous. This CDR3 has 12 residues. Germline lookup yields CDR1 SGHRS and CDR2 YFSETQ. Trimming took 4 bases from V and 6 from J, leaving 11 bases between them. CDR3 region: CASSMGGPEQYF. CDR3 coding DNA: TGCGCCAGCAGCATGGGTGGTCCCGAGCAGTACTTC.

This clonotype was counted a few times. The V and J genes are TRBV7-2 and TRBJ2-1; 11 nucleotides line up with TRBD2. Germline CDR1 SGHTA, CDR2 FQGNSA. The CDR3 sequence is 16 residues long. With 5 bases clipped from V and 8 bases from J, the junction kept 11 bases outside the gene matches. CDR3 sequence (DNA): TGTGCCAGCAGCCACCTTAGCGGGAGGGGAATTTATGAGCAGTTCTTC. Amino acid sequence: CASSHLSGRGIYEQFF.

This clonotype has more than one count but fewer than ten. The rearrangement joins TRBV7-2 to TRBJ2-1; the match to TRBD2 covers 9 bases. CDR1 SGHTA and CDR2 FQGNSA come from the germline V gene. The CDR3 has 15 residues. Trimming at V came to 6 bases and at J to 0 bases, leaving 3 bases not matched to a gene. The DNA of the CDR3 is TGTGCCAGCAGGCCACTAGCGGGCTCCTACAATGAGCAGTTCTTC. Protein product: CASRPLAGSYNEQFF.

The chain recombines TRBV7-9 with TRBJ2-1; 12 bases agree with TRBD2. This CDR3 contains 17 residues. The germline gives CDR1 SEHNR, CDR2 FQNEAQ (reference sequence). V dropped 6 bases and J dropped 1; count of bases not matched to a gene: 7. Here the CDR3 DNA reads TGTGCCAGCAGTTTTACCCTAGCGGGAGGGTCCTACAATGAGCAGTTCTTC. This encodes CASSFTLAGGSYNEQFF.

With regard to this clonotype: This may arise from a read error, as a much more abundant clone is one base away. The chain links TRBV3-1 to TRBJ1-5; 8 bases agree with TRBD1. Germline V CDR1 and CDR2: LGHDT, YNNKEL (reference sequence). The CDR3 is 17 amino acids. The CDR3 sequence is CARSQDQGAMGNQPQHF. CDR3 DNA sequence: TGTGCCAGAAGCCAAGACCAGGGGGCCATGGGCAATCAGCCCCAGCATTTT.

CDR3 nucleotide sequence: TGTGCCACCAAGCGTGGGGAGTACGGGGGGACGTATGAGACCCAGTACTTC. Translation gives CATKRGEYGGTYETQYF. The chain couples TRBV15 to TRBJ2-5; 7 positions match TRBD2. The V gene end was trimmed by 7 bases and the J gene end by 5 bases; junction bases not matched to a gene: 19. The CDR3 extends over 17 amino acids. Germline-derived CDR1 and CDR2 are LNHNV and YYDKDF (reference sequence).

The chain joins TRBV9 to TRBJ2-2; D call uncertain. The length of the CDR3 is 15 residues. The germline gives CDR1 SGDLS, CDR2 YYNGEE. Trimming left V 1 base short and J 6 bases short, with 13 bases between. The CDR3 coding sequence is TGTGCCAGCAGCGTAAGTCAACTGGGGTCCGGGGAGCTGTTTTTT. The encoded protein is CASSVSQLGSGELFF.

Only a few counts were recorded for this clonotype. The gene calls are TRBV20-1 and TRBJ2-3; 10 nucleotides align to TRBD2. CDR1 DFQATT and CDR2 SNEGSKA come from the germline V gene (reference sequence). The CDR3 is made up of 15 amino acids. V gave up 3 bases and J gave up 8 bases; unmatched junction bases: 11. CDR3 region: CSARFLAGAGGTQYF. As DNA, the CDR3 is TGCAGTGCTAGGTTCCTAGCGGGAGCAGGAGGTACGCAGTATTTT.

The sample holds many counts of this clonotype. Written as DNA, the CDR3 is TGTGCCAGCAGCCCTAGCGGGAGCTCCTACAATGAGCAGTTCTTC. The encoded protein is CASSPSGSSYNEQFF. The V gene is TRBV7-2, the J gene TRBJ2-1; 10 bases are a match to TRBD2. From germline, CDR1 is SGHTA and CDR2 FQGNSA. CDR3 length equals 15 residues. Unmatched junction bases numbered 1, after V lost 5 bases and J lost 0 bases.

In its sample, this clonotype was seen many times. The chain carries TRBV7-2 and TRBJ2-1; no clear D. The V end was cut by 5 bases, the J end by 10 bases, with 15 bases between. The CDR3 is 13 residues long. The V gene's germline CDR1 is SGHTA and CDR2 FQGNSA. DNA of the CDR3: TGTGCCAGCAGCCTATGGACGGAAGGGGAGCAGTTCTTC. It specifies CASSLWTEGEQFF.

This clonotype has at least ten counts. The V call is TRBV7-2, the J call TRBJ2-4; 7 positions agree with TRBD1. CDR1 SGHTA and CDR2 FQGNSA come from the germline V gene. Unmatched junction bases numbered 3, after V lost 3 bases and J lost 4 bases. The CDR3 runs to 14 residues. The CDR3 DNA sequence: TGTGCCAGCAGCTTCTCGACAGGGAAAAACATTCAGTACTTC. It is translated as CASSFSTGKNIQYF.

V gene TRBV12-3 or TRBV12-4 combines with J gene TRBJ2-6; 7 positions agree with TRBD1. This CDR3 has 14 amino acids. Unmatched junction bases numbered 7, after V lost 5 bases and J lost 9 bases. The CDR3 nucleotides read TGTGCCAGCAGTCTCCGGGACAGACTCAACGTCCTGACTTTC. Its translation: CASSLRDRLNVLTF.

V is TRBV7-2 and J is TRBJ1-4; D is possibly TRBD1 (6 bases). Germline assignment: CDR1 SGHTA and CDR2 FQGNSA. The CDR3 extends over 15 amino acids. V was pared by 4 bases and J by 8 bases, with 17 bases between. DNA for the CDR3: TGTGCCAGCAGCTCCCCGGAGGGGGGGCGGGAAAAACTGTTTTTT. Protein: CASSSPEGGREKLFF.

In its sample, this clonotype was seen a few times. CDR3 loop: CASSFYGQPQHF. The CDR3 nucleotides read TGTGCCAGCAGCTTCTATGGACAGCCCCAGCATTTT. This sequence joins TRBV27 and TRBJ1-5; D unresolved. CDR1 MNHEY and CDR2 SMNVEV come from the germline V gene (reference sequence). Trimming stripped 6 bases from V and 7 bases from J, with 10 bases between. This CDR3 spans 12 amino acids.

This sequence joins TRBV7-2 and TRBJ2-3, with no clear D. Germline V gene data show CDR1 as SGHTA and CDR2 as FQGNSA. The V end was cut by 5 bases, the J end by 4 bases, with 7 bases between. This CDR3 has 12 residues. The CDR3 DNA follows: TGTGCCAGCAGCAGACGAGCAGATACGCAGTATTTT. Its protein is CASSRRADTQYF.

This clonotype was counted between two and nine times. The chain joins TRBV20-1 to TRBJ2-2; 13 bases map to TRBD2. The ends lost 1 base at V and 6 bases at J; junction bases unmatched: 5. The CDR3 is 16 residues long. Germline assignment: CDR1 DFQATT and CDR2 SNEGSKA (reference sequence). CDR3 residues: CSARGWTSGRPGELFF. CDR3 coding DNA: TGCAGTGCTAGAGGTTGGACTAGCGGGAGACCCGGGGAGCTGTTTTTT.

J is TRBJ2-1 and V is TRBV19, with D maybe TRBD2 (7 bases). This CDR3 comprises 16 residues. The germline gives CDR1 LNHDA, CDR2 SQIVND (reference sequence). With 10 bases removed from V and 0 bases from J, the gap between germline ends came to 19 bases. CDR3 in amino acids: CATREAGASSYNEQFF. The CDR3 nucleotides are TGTGCCACTCGAGAGGCGGGGGCAAGCTCCTACAATGAGCAGTTCTTC.

This clonotype has only a few counts. The CDR3: CASSVGPGGFTDTQYF. The CDR3, as DNA: TGTGCCAGCAGCGTAGGCCCTGGCGGGTTCACAGATACGCAGTATTTT. The V and J genes are TRBV9 and TRBJ2-3, with TRBD2 as a possible D gene (5 bases). The CDR3 contains 16 residues. The germline gives CDR1 SGDLS, CDR2 YYNGEE. The germline V and J ends were trimmed by 0 bases and 2 bases, with 13 bases remaining between them. Together with reference TRBV9 and TRBJ2-3, the CDR3 gives the full variable domain: DSGVTQTPKHLITATGQRVTLRCSPRSGDLSVYWYQQSLDQGLQFLIQYYNGEERAKGNILERFSAQQFPDLHSELNLSSLELGDSALYFCASSVGPGGFTDTQYFGPGTRLTVL.

This clonotype came up once. The chain carries TRBV19 and TRBJ2-6; 12 bases map to TRBD1. Germline assignment: CDR1 LNHDA and CDR2 SQIVND (reference sequence). With 7 bases clipped from V and 1 base from J, the junction kept 14 bases outside the gene matches. The CDR3 extends over 20 amino acids. In DNA, the CDR3 is TGTGCCAGTACTGACCGGGACAGGGGGCGCATAGGGTCTGGGGCCAACGTCCTGACTTTC. This gives the protein CASTDRDRGRIGSGANVLTF.

The rearrangement uses TRBV20-1 and TRBJ1-4; 7 nucleotides align to TRBD1. CDR3 length: 12 residues. Germline loops: CDR1 DFQATT, CDR2 SNEGSKA (reference sequence). The junction had 5 bases not matched to a gene; V was cut back by 6 bases and J by 7 bases. The CDR3 region is CSAGTVGEKLFF. The DNA of the CDR3 is TGCAGTGCCGGGACAGTGGGTGAAAAACTGTTTTTT.

This clonotype was found a few times. The V and J genes are TRBV20-1 and TRBJ2-7; D unresolved. Trimming cost V 5 bases and J 3 bases, with 8 bases left between them. Germline assignment: CDR1 DFQATT and CDR2 SNEGSKA (reference sequence). The CDR3 extends over 11 amino acids. CDR3 amino acids: CSAPNSYEQYF. CDR3 bases: TGCAGTGCTCCAAACAGCTACGAGCAGTACTTC.

This clonotype was seen a handful of times. The chain uses TRBV20-1 and TRBJ2-6; no clear D. V was trimmed by 5 bases and J by 0 bases, leaving 8 bases between them. Germline CDR1 DFQATT, CDR2 SNEGSKA (reference sequence). There are 14 residues in the CDR3. DNA for the CDR3: TGCAGTGCTTCGCAGAGCTCTGGGGCCAACGTCCTGACTTTC. It encodes CSASQSSGANVLTF.